These 2 T cell receptor beta chains share one sample of origin, sequenced in a study of technical replicates of blood from several donors. This table comes from immunoSEQ multiplex PCR, and its TCRdb copy is limited to in-frame clones, with some not included. This table has some 15,000 clones, 85% appearing once. The material sequenced was PBMCs. Receptor source: a human donor in good health.

The chain employs TRBV18 and TRBJ2-7, with 7 bases identical to TRBD2. The germline CDR1 and CDR2 sequences are KGHSH and LQKENI. The CDR3 has 15 residues. Trimming took 4 bases from V and 5 from J; bases not matched to a gene: 11. Here the CDR3 DNA reads TGTGCCAGCTCACGTCCCGGACTAGAACGAAACGAGCAGTACTTC. This encodes CASSRPGLERNEQYF.

The V and J genes are TRBV14 and TRBJ2-3, with 7 nucleotides matching TRBD1. V dropped 4 bases and J dropped 8; count of bases not matched to a gene: 6. The CDR3 is made up of 13 amino acids. The germline V gene has CDR1 SGHDN and CDR2 FVKESK. The CDR3: CASSLPGQTTQYF. The DNA of the CDR3 is TGTGCCAGCAGCCTACCGGGACAGACTACGCAGTATTTT.